A selection of T cell receptor beta chains follows, all from one sample in a study of graft-versus-host responses after intestinal transplantation. The protocol was immunoSEQ multiplex PCR, while the TCRdb copy is restricted to in-frame clones and leaves out a portion. Among tens of thousands of clones, around 90% were seen once, and the ten largest hold less than 0.12%. These TCRs are of unknown antigen specificity. The input for sequencing was unstimulated CD4+ T cells sorted from spleen or lymph node cells, taken before intestinal transplant. The receptors come from a human donor who received an intestinal transplant. Each CDR3 is given with its conserved first and last residue. The D gene is left open where the match is weak.

TRBD2	TRBJ2-1	TRBV19	CASRIAGKTEQFF	TGTGCCAGTAGAATAGCGGGAAAGACTGAGCAGTTCTTC
TRBD1	TRBJ1-1	TRBV4-1	CASSQVPGQAYTEAFF	TGCGCCAGCAGCCAAGTCCCGGGACAGGCATACACTGAAGCTTTCTTT
TRBD2	TRBJ2-2	TRBV7-3	CASSPQAGTNTGELFF	TGTGCCAGCAGCCCCCAAGCGGGGACGAACACCGGGGAGCTGTTTTTT
NA	TRBJ2-5	TRBV11-2	CASSLGRETQYF	TGTGCCAGCAGCCTCGGTCGGGAGACCCAGTACTTC
TRBD2	TRBJ2-1	TRBV16	CASTPGLAGALNEQFF	TGTGCCAGCACCCCCGGACTAGCGGGGGCCCTCAATGAGCAGTTCTTC
NA	TRBJ1-5	TRBV21-1	CASSKATVKPQHF	TGTGCCAGCAGCAAAGCGACAGTTAAGCCCCAGCATTTT
NA	TRBJ2-7	TRBV6-5	CASSWSGEQYF	TGTGCCAGCAGTTGGAGCGGCGAGCAGTACTTC
NA	TRBJ1-2	TRBV6-1	CASGGWGDGYTF	TGTGCCAGCGGAGGTTGGGGGGATGGCTACACCTTC
TRBD1	TRBJ2-4	TRBV5-1	CASSSDRVGNIQYF	TGCGCCAGCAGCTCGGACAGGGTGGGCAACATTCAGTACTTC
NA	TRBJ2-3	TRBV15	CATSIGTPRDTQYF	TGTGCCACCAGCATCGGGACACCCAGAGATACGCAGTATTTT
NA	TRBJ1-1	TRBV6-5	CAILQGSGGTEAFF	TGTGCCATACTCCAGGGTTCAGGTGGCACTGAAGCTTTCTTT
NA	TRBJ2-2	TRBV7-3	CASRRGGSNTGELFF	TGTGCCAGCAGACGCGGGGGCTCGAACACCGGGGAGCTGTTTTTT
NA	TRBJ2-5	TRBV6-1	CASSDYAQGTQYF	TGTGCCAGCAGTGATTATGCTCAGGGGACCCAGTACTTC
NA	TRBJ2-1	TRBV10-1	CASSLGSRGNNEQFF	TGCGCCAGCAGTTTAGGGTCTAGGGGCAACAATGAGCAGTTCTTC